Included here is one TCR beta chain sequence, with context. The CDR3 has 12 amino acids. Deletions cut 10 bases from V and 3 bases from J, with 13 bases between. Germline-derived CDR1 and CDR2 are MDHEN and SYDVKM. This sample was taken from a study of shared clonotypes between healthy human individuals. Genomic DNA per cell subset filled all wells of several immunoSEQ plates. Using immunoSEQ multiplex PCR, the repertoire was profiled, and TCRdb retains in-frame clones only, with some absent. The sample lists roughly 2.4 million clones; almost 96% were seen once. This receptor was taken from a man younger than 30 in good health. This sequence joins TRBV28 and TRBJ2-7; weak D call: TRBD1 (6 bases). Material: naive CD4+ T cells sorted from blood. Subset denoted: CD45RA+ positively selected. CDR3 protein: CATLKQGYEQYF. CDR3 nucleotides: TGTGCCACCCTGAAACAGGGCTACGAGCAGTACTTC. The full variable domain, rest sourced from reference TRBV28 and TRBJ2-7, is DVKVTQSSRYLVKRTGEKVFLECVQDMDHENMFWYRQDPGLGLRLIYFSYDVKMKEKGDIPEGYSVSREKKERFSLILESASTNQTSMYLCATLKQGYEQYFGPGTRLTVT.